The T cell receptor (beta chain) described here comes from a study of OX40 agonist ivuxolimab in advanced cancers. A note on the overall study: Ivuxolimab was a fully human IgG2 agonistic monoclonal antibody targeting the costimulatory receptor OX40 (CD134). Partial responses were achieved by three dose-escalation patients, of whom one had hepatocellular carcinoma and two had cutaneous melanoma. Peripheral TCRbeta sequencing was intended to test whether TCR sequence diversity was altered and clonal T-cell expansion was caused by ivuxolimab. The dose-escalation cohort was about 83% male with a mean age of about 60 years, ranging from 23 to 79. Patients were allowed to have had prior anti-PD-1, anti-PD-L1 or anti-CTLA-4 therapy, and more than 35% of the dose-escalation patients had been treated with checkpoint inhibitors. Intravenous ivuxolimab was administered to patients every 2 weeks at six dose levels: 0.01, 0.1, 0.3, 1.5, 3 and 10 mg/kg. Among the roughly 50 dose-escalation patients, about 20 had hepatocellular carcinoma, approximately 15 melanoma, 9 renal cell carcinoma and 9 head and neck cancer. The paper describes the monotherapy dose-escalation part (N of about 52 patients) of the phase I trial of ivuxolimab.

Genomic DNA was extracted from sorted cells for sequencing of the TCRbeta CDR3 region. TCRbeta CDR3 regions were sequenced using the immunoSEQ Assay. What TCRdb holds here is the immuneACCESS table cut down to in-frame rearrangements. Part of the clones is not present; checked against another copy, under half of the missing clones reflect an unresolved V gene, and the others are unexplained. Here the sample has about 64,000 clones; 75% to 90% occur a single time. The ten top clones hold about 2.5% of the sample. The paper as a whole reports these results and caveats: At doses of 0.1 to 3.0 mg/kg, clonal expansion of both CD4+ and CD8+ blood T cells was observed from baseline to week 6. In the 0.1-3.0 mg/kg groups, partial responders were among the patients with the lowest normalized peripheral clonal expansion, particularly in CD8+ T cells. The antigen specificity of the clonally expanded peripheral T cells was not determined. Low levels of normalized T-cell clonal expansion were also seen in some patients who did not respond. After ivuxolimab, expanded clones were on average more numerous among CD8+ T cells than among CD4+ T cells.

Note on this clone: Its recognized antigen is unknown. Base qualities are not at hand, and no much larger clone is one base apart.

The trial excluded patients who had a history of autoimmune disease or were on systemic immunosuppression. In every dose cohort, peripheral blood was drawn for TCR sequencing at baseline, cycle 4 day 1, and cycle 7 day 1. The samples were drawn from a first-in-human, open-label, multicenter phase I dose-escalation trial of ivuxolimab. Adults with locally advanced or metastatic melanoma, renal cell, hepatocellular, or head and neck squamous cell carcinoma were enrolled in the trial. Before TCR sequencing, CD4+ and CD8+ T cells were separately sorted from peripheral blood. CDR1 GTSNPN and CDR2 SVGIG were looked up in the germline V gene (reference sequence). The CDR3 runs 13 residues from the cysteine to the phenylalanine. The only DNA kept is the CDR3, 39 bases in frame from the first base. Germline trimming amounts to 3 bases on V and 7 bases on J, with 8 as the count of junction bases outside the gene matches.

The sample here was CD4+ or CD8+ T cells sorted from blood, taken in a trial of the OX40 agonist ivuxolimab. Rearrangement joined TRBV30 to TRBJ1-1, with 7 bases in between that match TRBD1. This receptor was taken from an adult with an advanced solid tumor such as melanoma, head and neck, liver or kidney cancer. At the DNA level, the sequence is TGTGCCTGGAGGTTGACAGGGCTTTATGAAGCTTTCTTT. Translation gives CAWRLTGLYEAFF.